These 28 T cell receptor beta chains were all obtained from the same sample, sequenced in a study of blood T cell repertoires in COVID-19. Method: immunoSEQ multiplex PCR; TCRdb's copy keeps in-frame clones and lacks some. Of some 270,000 clones in the sample, nearly 90% were seen once. Sequences were obtained from peripheral blood. The receptors here all came from an older woman with COVID-19, enrolled during active disease.

The chain recombines TRBV27 with TRBJ1-2; 8 bases fit TRBD1. Germline lookup yields CDR1 MNHEY and CDR2 SMNVEV (reference sequence). The CDR3 runs 17 residues. Trimming took 3 bases from V and 3 from J; bases not matched to a gene: 12. The CDR3 region has the DNA TGTGCCAGCAGTTTGGGCAGGGGGCCCACCCTGGACTATGGCTACACCTTC. Its translation: CASSLGRGPTLDYGYTF.

The chain carries TRBV5-1 and TRBJ1-1, with TRBD1 matching 9 bases. The CDR3 extends over 16 amino acids. The J segment lost 5 bases and the V segment lost 5 bases, leaving 13 bases of the junction unmatched. Germline CDR1 is SGHRS and CDR2 is YFSETQ. CDR3 DNA: TGCGCCAGCAGAAAGGAATTGGACAGGGGAGGGACTGAAGCTTTCTTT. Its protein product is CASRKELDRGGTEAFF.

The V call is TRBV19, the J call TRBJ1-5; 7 bases map to TRBD1. Germline loops: CDR1 LNHDA, CDR2 SQIVND (reference sequence). There are 16 residues in the CDR3. Trimming took 5 bases from V and 6 from J; bases not matched to a gene: 13. The DNA of the CDR3 is TGTGCCAGTAGTCCTCTCACAGGGGCCCTCGGTCAGCCCCAGCATTTT. This translates into CASSPLTGALGQPQHF.

The gene calls are TRBV6-5 and TRBJ1-1, with a tentative D call TRBD1 (6 bases). Looked up from germline, CDR1 is MNHEY and CDR2 is SVGAGI. CDR3 size: 12 residues. V was trimmed by 6 bases and J by 4 bases, leaving 9 bases between them. The CDR3 spells CASSPQGTEAFF. The CDR3 DNA follows: TGTGCCAGCAGCCCACAGGGCACTGAAGCTTTCTTT.

The V gene is TRBV7-9, the J gene TRBJ1-2, with 7 bases lining up with TRBD1. The germline CDR1 and CDR2 sequences are SEHNR and FQNEAQ (reference sequence). The CDR3 totals 14 residues. With V trimmed by 4 bases and J by 4 bases, 6 bases remained unmatched. CDR3 coding DNA: TGTGCCAGCAGCTCACGCCGGGACAGCTATGGCTACACCTTC. This encodes CASSSRRDSYGYTF.

DNA of the CDR3: TGTGCCAGTAGGGTCAGGGGGACAGGCCACTACGAGCAGTACTTC. Translated, it gives CASRVRGTGHYEQYF. V gene TRBV19 combines with J gene TRBJ2-7; 8 bases are a match to TRBD1. The germline gives CDR1 LNHDA, CDR2 SQIVND (reference sequence). The CDR3 extends over 15 amino acids. J was trimmed by 3 bases and V by 6 bases; bases with no gene match: 10.

The CDR3 spells CASRPLAGGRDTQYF. Here the CDR3 DNA reads TGTGCCAGCCGTCCACTAGCGGGGGGTCGGGATACGCAGTATTTT. The V gene is TRBV2, the J gene TRBJ2-3, with 12 nucleotides matching TRBD2. V shed 8 bases, J shed 6 bases, and the junction held 9 bases outside the gene matches. The CDR3 is 15 residues long. Germline CDR1 SNHLY, CDR2 FYNNEI.

The chain couples TRBV18 to TRBJ2-1; D is perhaps TRBD2 (5 bases). The CDR3 has 17 amino acids. The V end lost 6 bases, the J end lost 0 bases, and 18 bases lay between the germline ends. Per germline, CDR1 KGHSH and CDR2 LQKENI. The CDR3 region has the DNA TGTGCCAGCTCCCCGGAGGCACCCCAAAGCTCCTACAATGAGCAGTTCTTC. Protein sequence: CASSPEAPQSSYNEQFF.

This clone showed up just once. The rearrangement links TRBV19 to TRBJ1-2, with 7 bases matching TRBD1. The length of the CDR3 is 13 residues. The germline V gene has CDR1 LNHDA and CDR2 SQIVND (reference sequence). V was clipped by 7 bases and J by 8 bases; unmatched bases: 10. CDR3 sequence: CASISRGLRGYTF. For the CDR3, the DNA is TGTGCCAGTATAAGCAGGGGGTTGCGCGGCTACACCTTC.

This chain joins TRBV4-3 and TRBJ2-7, with D tentatively TRBD1 (6 bases). In germline, CDR1 is LGHNA, CDR2 YSLEER. Trimming cost V 0 bases and J 2 bases, with 17 bases left between them. The CDR3 sequence is 17 residues long. CDR3 bases: TGCGCCAGCAGCCAAGATATTCCAGGGGACCGACCCTACGAGCAGTACTTC. It encodes CASSQDIPGDRPYEQYF.

The rearrangement links TRBV5-1 to TRBJ2-1; TRBD2 matches 13 bases. Germline CDR1 and CDR2: SGHRS and YFSETQ. The CDR3 totals 15 residues. The junction had 2 bases not matched to a gene; V was cut back by 6 bases and J by 2 bases. The CDR3: CASTTSGGTYNEQFF. DNA for the CDR3: TGCGCCAGCACGACTAGCGGGGGGACCTACAATGAGCAGTTCTTC.

The rearrangement uses TRBV5-1 and TRBJ1-2; 8 bases map to TRBD1. The J segment lost 7 bases and the V segment lost 4 bases, leaving 9 bases of the junction unmatched. CDR3 length: 14 amino acids. Per germline, CDR1 SGHRS and CDR2 YFSETQ. The CDR3 DNA reads TGCGCCAGCAGCCCACAGGGGGTAACGCTTGGCTACACCTTC. It yields the protein CASSPQGVTLGYTF.

The chain joins TRBV18 to TRBJ2-1; a possible D gene is TRBD2 (7 bases). This CDR3 contains 13 residues. Trimming stripped 0 bases from V and 8 bases from J, with 8 bases between. Germline assignment: CDR1 KGHSH and CDR2 LQKENI. Here the CDR3 reads CASSPPGGHEQFF. CDR3 coding DNA: TGTGCCAGCTCACCACCGGGGGGGCATGAGCAGTTCTTC.

This sequence joins TRBV9 and TRBJ2-3, with D possibly TRBD1 on 5 matching bases. The germline V and J ends were trimmed by 3 bases and 4 bases, with 15 bases remaining between them. The germline CDR1 and CDR2 sequences are SGDLS and YYNGEE. This CDR3 region has 15 residues. The DNA of the CDR3 is TGTGCCAGCAGCGCCCAGACAGCGCAGGCAGATACGCAGTATTTT. This encodes CASSAQTAQADTQYF.

The V call is TRBV21-1, the J call TRBJ2-5; the listed D gene, TRBD1, was not tested against the DNA. TRBV21-1 is a pseudogene. There are 12 residues in the CDR3. CDR3 sequence reads: CASIRSQETQYF. CDR3 sequence (DNA): TGTGCCAGCATCAGGTCTCAAGAGACCCAGTACTTC.

The CDR3 coding sequence is TGTGCCAGCAGTTTGGCCGGGTCTGTGAACACTGAAGCTTTCTTT. It translates to CASSLAGSVNTEAFF. This chain links TRBV28 with TRBJ1-1; the D is unclear. V dropped 3 bases and J dropped 0 bases, with 11 bases sitting between them. Per germline, CDR1 MDHEN and CDR2 SYDVKM. CDR3 length equals 15 residues.

J is TRBJ1-2 and V is TRBV10-3; a weak D match, TRBD1 (6 bases). In germline, CDR1 is ENHRY, CDR2 SYGVKD. The V gene lost 6 bases and the J gene lost 3 bases, with 14 bases spanning the gap. There are 14 residues in the CDR3. CDR3 nucleotide sequence: TGTGCCATCAGCTTCGACAGGATATACTATGGCTACACCTTC. Protein sequence: CAISFDRIYYGYTF.

V is TRBV9 and J is TRBJ2-7; no clear D. The CDR3 contains 14 residues. V was clipped by 0 bases and J by 1 base, with 8 bases between them. Germline V gene lookup returns CDR1 SGDLS and CDR2 YYNGEE. CDR3 DNA: TGTGCCAGCAGCGTAGACTGGTGGTCCTACGAGCAGTACTTC. As protein: CASSVDWWSYEQYF.

The chain combines TRBV9 with TRBJ2-2, with D perhaps TRBD2 (6 bases). The germline gives CDR1 SGDLS, CDR2 YYNGEE. CDR3 length equals 15 residues. Between the trimmed V and J ends, which lost 7 bases and 1 base, there was a span of 14 bases. CDR3: CASGLGGVNTGELFF. DNA for the CDR3: TGTGCCAGCGGTCTTGGCGGGGTGAACACCGGGGAGCTGTTTTTT.

This chain connects TRBV5-6 to TRBJ1-2; tentative D call: TRBD1 (5 bases). CDR1 and CDR2 (germline): SGHDT, YYEEEE. Trimming stripped 2 bases from V and 10 bases from J, with 15 bases between. This CDR3 region has 13 residues. CDR3 amino acids: CASSFSGGGDYTF. The CDR3 DNA is TGTGCCAGCAGCTTCTCAGGTGGGGGGGACTACACCTTC.

J is TRBJ1-1 and V is TRBV30; D uncertain. This CDR3 is 15 amino acids long. In germline, CDR1 is GTSNPN, CDR2 SVGIG (reference sequence). V lost 2 bases and J 1 base, leaving 14 bases between the germline ends. CDR3 loop: CAWSLNSWANTEAFF. The CDR3 DNA follows: TGTGCCTGGAGTCTTAACTCCTGGGCGAACACTGAAGCTTTCTTT.

The chain combines TRBV5-1 with TRBJ2-5; 9 nucleotides match TRBD1. V lost 2 bases and J lost 5; bases outside the gene matches: 4. The germline V gene has CDR1 SGHRS and CDR2 YFSETQ. The CDR3 runs 14 residues. CDR3 nucleotides: TGCGCCAGCAGCTTCAGACAGGGGGGGGAGACCCAGTACTTC. This encodes CASSFRQGGETQYF.

The chain uses TRBV24-1 and TRBJ2-3; no definite D call. The CDR3 sequence is 12 residues long. Trimming took 1 base from V and 8 from J, leaving 6 bases between them. The germline V gene has CDR1 KGHDR and CDR2 SFDVKD. The CDR3, as DNA: TGTGCCACCAGTGATTTCCTAGGTACGCAGTATTTT. Amino acids: CATSDFLGTQYF.

This clone was observed a single time. The V gene is TRBV5-6, the J gene TRBJ2-2, with 7 positions matching TRBD1. This CDR3 region has 15 residues. Germline V CDR1 and CDR2: SGHDT, YYEEEE. The junction had 8 bases not matched to a gene; V was cut back by 3 bases and J by 6 bases. The CDR3 coding sequence is TGTGCCAGCAGCTATTTTACAGGGGTGGCCGGGGAGCTGTTTTTT. As protein: CASSYFTGVAGELFF.

The J gene is TRBJ2-1, the V gene TRBV13; 13 bases line up with TRBD2. The CDR3 is 17 residues long. In germline, CDR1 is PRHDT, CDR2 FYEKMQ (reference sequence). Trimming at V came to 5 bases and at J to 3 bases, leaving 7 bases not matched to a gene. CDR3 DNA: TGTGCCAGCAGCCCACCGGGACTAGCGGGGCTCTACAATGAGCAGTTCTTC. Amino acid sequence: CASSPPGLAGLYNEQFF.

The chain joins TRBV5-1 to TRBJ2-7; 8 nucleotides agree with TRBD1. Germline CDR1 is SGHRS and CDR2 is YFSETQ. The CDR3 contains 15 residues. The ends lost 0 bases at V and 0 bases at J; junction bases unmatched: 2. CDR3 nucleotides: TGCGCCAGCAGCTTGGATGGGACAGGCTCCTACGAGCAGTACTTC. Protein: CASSLDGTGSYEQYF.

The chain uses TRBV27 and TRBJ2-7; 9 bases are shared with TRBD1. From germline, CDR1 is MNHEY and CDR2 SMNVEV (reference sequence). V lost 5 bases to trimming and J lost 6 bases; unmatched junction nucleotides: 11. The CDR3 consists of 15 residues. CDR3 coding DNA: TGTGCCAGCAGTGCATCCGGGACAGGGTTTTCCGAGCAGTACTTC. Its protein product is CASSASGTGFSEQYF.

This chain connects TRBV5-1 to TRBJ2-5, with TRBD1 as a possible D gene (6 bases). Trimming pared 2 bases from V and 6 bases from J, leaving 8 bases between. The germline gives CDR1 SGHRS, CDR2 YFSETQ. CDR3 size: 12 residues. This CDR3 reads CASSFRGQTQYF. As DNA, the CDR3 is TGCGCCAGCAGCTTCAGGGGCCAGACCCAGTACTTC.